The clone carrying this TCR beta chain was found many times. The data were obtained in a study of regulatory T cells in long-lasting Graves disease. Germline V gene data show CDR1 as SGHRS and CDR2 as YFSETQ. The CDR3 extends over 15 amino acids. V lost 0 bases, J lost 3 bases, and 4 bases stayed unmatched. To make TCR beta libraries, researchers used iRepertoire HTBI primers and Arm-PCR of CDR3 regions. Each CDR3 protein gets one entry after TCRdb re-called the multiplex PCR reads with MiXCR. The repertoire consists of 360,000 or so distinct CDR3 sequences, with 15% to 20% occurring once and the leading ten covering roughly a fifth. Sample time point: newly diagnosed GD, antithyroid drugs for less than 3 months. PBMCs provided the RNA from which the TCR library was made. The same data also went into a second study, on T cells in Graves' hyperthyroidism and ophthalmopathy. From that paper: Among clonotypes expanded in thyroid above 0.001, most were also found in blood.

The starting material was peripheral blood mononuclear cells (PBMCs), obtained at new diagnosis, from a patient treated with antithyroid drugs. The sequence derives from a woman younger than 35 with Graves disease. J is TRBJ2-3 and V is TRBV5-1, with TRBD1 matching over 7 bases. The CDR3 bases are TGCGCCAGCAGCTTGGCACAGGGGATGACAGATACGCAGTATTTT. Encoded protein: CASSLAQGMTDTQYF.